Below, 22 T cell receptor beta chains from the same sample are listed, as sequenced in a study of patients and donors after allogeneic stem cell transplantation. MiXCR, run by TCRdb on the RT-PCR reads, gives a single entry per CDR3 protein. The sample consists of over 30,000 distinct CDR3 sequences, 37% of them appearing once. Sample: blood, either unsorted or a sorted T cell fraction (not recorded which). These receptors were collected from a human donor who was either an allogeneic HSCT recipient or a stem cell or donor lymphocyte infusion donor (not recorded which). It is not recorded whose cells these are; they may come from a transplant donor.

This chain's CDR3 is CATSDFRDREVGTQYF. Here the CDR3 DNA reads TGTGCCACCAGTGATTTTAGGGACAGGGAGGTGGGTACGCAGTATTTT. The chain joins TRBV24-1 to TRBJ2-3; 9 nucleotides agree with TRBD1. The ends lost 1 base at V and 8 bases at J; junction bases unmatched: 9. The CDR3 has 16 amino acids. CDR1 is KGHDR, CDR2 SFDVKD, per germline.

This clonotype has more than one count but fewer than ten. V gene TRBV10-3 combines with J gene TRBJ2-5; D tentatively fits TRBD1 or TRBD2 (5 bases each). V was trimmed by 8 bases and J by 1 base, leaving 8 bases between them. In germline, CDR1 is ENHRY, CDR2 SYGVKD. The CDR3 spans 12 residues. The CDR3, as DNA: TGTGCCATCTCCGGGACCCAAGAGACCCAGTACTTC. Translated, it gives CAISGTQETQYF.

This clonotype was recorded many times. The chain couples TRBV7-2 to TRBJ1-5, with TRBD1 identical over 10 bases. With 2 bases clipped from V and 4 bases from J, the junction kept 2 bases outside the gene matches. CDR1 and CDR2 from the germline V gene are SGHTA and FQGNSA. The CDR3 spans 15 residues. The chain's CDR3 is CASSLMGQGNQPQHF. As DNA, the CDR3 is TGTGCCAGCAGCTTAATGGGACAGGGGAATCAGCCCCAGCATTTT.

A few counts support this clonotype. One end of the junction does not line up with germline, which may come from a read error. The chain is built from TRBV4-3 and TRBJ1-4; unclear D gene. CDR1 is LGHNA, CDR2 YSLEER, per germline. The CDR3 covers 14 residues. The CDR3, as DNA: TGCGCCAGCAGCCAACAGGCTACTATTGAAAAACTGTTTTTT. It translates to CASSQQATIEKLFF.

The rearrangement uses TRBV4-3 and TRBJ1-2; a possible D gene is TRBD1 (5 bases). Germline loops: CDR1 LGHNA, CDR2 YSLEER. Trimming cost V 1 base and J 4 bases, with 16 bases left between them. The CDR3 is 16 residues long. The CDR3 loop is CASSQGGYPGPYGYTF. In DNA, the CDR3 is TGCGCCAGCAGCCAAGGGGGATACCCGGGGCCCTATGGCTACACCTTC.

This rearrangement joins TRBV12-3 or TRBV12-4 to TRBJ1-3, with D possibly matching TRBD1 (6 bases). V was shortened by 5 bases and J by 2 bases, with 10 bases between the two germline ends. CDR3 size: 14 residues. The CDR3 DNA is TGTGCCAGCAGTGATGCAGGGGCTGGAAACACCATATATTTT. It codes for CASSDAGAGNTIYF.

The CDR3 region has the DNA TGTGCCAGCAGCTACCGACAGAGGGATTCACCCCTCCACTTT. Protein product: CASSYRQRDSPLHF. The genes are TRBV7-6 and TRBJ1-6; D perhaps matches TRBD1 (5 bases). From germline, CDR1 is SGHVS and CDR2 FNYEAQ. V lost 4 bases to trimming and J lost 8 bases, with 12 bases between them. CDR3 length equals 14 residues.

This clonotype has more than one count but fewer than ten. The gene calls are TRBV5-1 and TRBJ1-1; no reliable D call. V was clipped by 1 base and J by 3 bases, with 4 bases between them. The CDR3 runs 12 residues. CDR1 is SGHRS, CDR2 YFSETQ, per germline. CDR3 residues: CASSLSDTEAFF. CDR3 nucleotides: TGCGCCAGCAGCTTGTCAGACACTGAAGCTTTCTTT.

This chain connects TRBV24-1 to TRBJ1-1; no definite D call. CDR1 is KGHDR, CDR2 SFDVKD, per germline. With 2 bases removed from V and 1 base from J, the gap between germline ends came to 16 bases. The CDR3 is made up of 17 amino acids. CDR3 DNA: TGTGCCACCAGTGATTCGGGAGGGTTCTATGGGAACACTGAAGCTTTCTTT. This encodes CATSDSGGFYGNTEAFF.

V and J are TRBV12-3 or TRBV12-4 and TRBJ2-5, with a weak D call TRBD1 (5 bases). The V and J ends lost 3 bases and 7 bases respectively, with 6 bases between them. CDR3 length: 11 residues. The CDR3 sequence is CASSFDRTQYF. The CDR3 nucleotides read TGTGCCAGCAGTTTTGACAGGACCCAGTACTTC.

This clonotype was detected many times. The chain is built from TRBV12-3 or TRBV12-4 and TRBJ1-3; 10 nucleotides match TRBD1. V was clipped by 7 bases and J by 8 bases; unmatched bases: 5. CDR3 length equals 13 residues. The CDR3 region is CASNDRGLYTIYF. The CDR3 nucleotides are TGTGCCAGCAACGACAGGGGGCTATACACCATATATTTT.

There are many counts of this clonotype. The V and J genes are TRBV20-1 and TRBJ2-1, with 8 bases aligning to TRBD2. The CDR3 is 15 amino acids. V was clipped by 1 base and J by 4 bases; unmatched bases: 6. Germline CDR1 is DFQATT and CDR2 is SNEGSKA (reference sequence). Written as DNA, the CDR3 is TGCAGTGCTAGAGTGCCGGGAGGGAAGTACAATGAGCAGTTCTTC. Encoded protein: CSARVPGGKYNEQFF.

In its sample, this clonotype was seen a few times. V and J are TRBV18 and TRBJ1-4; no clear D gene. Germline V gene data show CDR1 as KGHSH and CDR2 as LQKENI. This CDR3 has 15 amino acids. Trimming left V 4 bases short and J 2 bases short, with 11 bases between. CDR3 nucleotides: TGTGCCAGCTCACTGAACCCCTCGACTAATGAAAAACTGTTTTTT. It codes for CASSLNPSTNEKLFF.

The J gene is TRBJ1-5, the V gene TRBV27, with D possibly being TRBD1 (5 bases). With 5 bases removed from V and 2 bases from J, the gap between germline ends came to 13 bases. Germline V gives CDR1 MNHEY, CDR2 SMNVEV (reference sequence). The length of the CDR3 is 15 residues. The CDR3 here is CASSPWGNGNQPQHF. The DNA of the CDR3 is TGTGCCAGCAGTCCTTGGGGGAATGGCAATCAGCCCCAGCATTTT.

This chain joins TRBV5-4 and TRBJ2-2; TRBD2 aligns across 9 bases. CDR1 SGHNT and CDR2 YYREEE come from the germline V gene (reference sequence). V was clipped by 0 bases and J by 7 bases; unmatched bases: 4. This CDR3 spans 15 amino acids. The CDR3 DNA is TGTGCCAGCAGCTTGGAAATAGCGGGAGACGGGGAGCTGTTTTTT. This translates into CASSLEIAGDGELFF.

A remark on this clonotype: A clone one base away is much larger, so this may be a read error. This chain uses TRBV4-3 with TRBJ1-3; D gene ambiguous. The germline CDR1 and CDR2 sequences are LGHNA and YSLEER. The germline V and J ends were trimmed by 0 bases and 6 bases, with 12 bases remaining between them. The CDR3 contains 15 residues. The CDR3 reads CASSQDVTHENTIYF. The CDR3 coding sequence is TGCGCCAGCAGCCAAGATGTCACACATGAAAACACCATATATTTT.

The chain combines TRBV5-6 with TRBJ2-1; D gene uncertain. CDR1 is SGHDT, CDR2 YYEEEE, per germline. V shed 4 bases and J shed 0 bases, with 11 bases lying between them. The CDR3 has 15 residues. CDR3 sequence: CASSLLGASYNEQFF. For the CDR3, the DNA is TGTGCCAGCAGCCTTCTTGGCGCCTCCTACAATGAGCAGTTCTTC.

In this sample, this clonotype turned up a few times. The chain joins TRBV12-3 or TRBV12-4 to TRBJ1-6, with a possible D match to TRBD1 (6 bases). V dropped 5 bases and J dropped 7 bases, with 9 bases sitting between them. The CDR3 consists of 13 residues. The CDR3 here is CASSPQGNSPLHF. In nucleotides, the CDR3 is TGTGCCAGCAGTCCGCAGGGGAATTCACCCCTCCACTTT.

The chain couples TRBV4-1 to TRBJ2-2; D unclear. V lost 4 bases and J lost 6, with 21 bases in between. Germline CDR1 MGHRA, CDR2 YSYEKL. The CDR3 is made up of 17 amino acids. CDR3 protein: CASSPYPLASGAGELFF. CDR3 bases: TGCGCCAGCAGCCCTTATCCACTCGCGTCGGGCGCCGGGGAGCTGTTTTTT.

The gene calls are TRBV7-9 and TRBJ1-1; D remains unclear. V lost 2 bases and J 1 base, leaving 8 bases between the germline ends. CDR3 length equals 14 residues. Germline CDR1 is SEHNR and CDR2 is FQNEAQ (reference sequence). CDR3 DNA: TGTGCCAGCAGCTTACTCCAAGGGAACACTGAAGCTTTCTTT. Amino acids: CASSLLQGNTEAFF.

The rearrangement links TRBV4-3 to TRBJ2-5, with 13 bases that match TRBD2. Looked up from germline, CDR1 is LGHNA and CDR2 is YSLEER. This CDR3 is 14 amino acids long. The V and J ends lost 5 bases and 12 bases, in that order; junction bases with no gene match: 9. This chain's CDR3 is CASSTWTSGGPKYF. CDR3 DNA sequence: TGCGCCAGCAGCACCTGGACTAGCGGGGGCCCCAAGTACTTC.

The V gene is TRBV20-1, the J gene TRBJ1-1; no definite D call. V lost 3 bases, J lost 1 base, and 9 bases lay in between. The CDR3 spans 13 residues. CDR1 and CDR2 from the germline V gene are DFQATT and SNEGSKA (reference sequence). The CDR3 DNA is TGCAGTGCTAGCAGTCTCGGGAACACTGAAGCTTTCTTT. It yields the protein CSASSLGNTEAFF.